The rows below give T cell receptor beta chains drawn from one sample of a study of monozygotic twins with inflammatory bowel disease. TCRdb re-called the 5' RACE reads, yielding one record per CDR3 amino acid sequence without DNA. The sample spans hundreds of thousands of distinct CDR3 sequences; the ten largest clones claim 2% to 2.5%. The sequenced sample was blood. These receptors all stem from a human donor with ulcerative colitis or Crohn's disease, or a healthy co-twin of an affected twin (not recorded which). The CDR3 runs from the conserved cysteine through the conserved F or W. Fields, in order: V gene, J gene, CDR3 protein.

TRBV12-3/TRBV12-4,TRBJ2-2,CASSGAVGGELFF
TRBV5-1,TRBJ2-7,CASRVGGVEGLEQYF
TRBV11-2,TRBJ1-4,CASSSTLGTNEKLFF
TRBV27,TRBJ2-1,CASSSRDRVYNEQFF
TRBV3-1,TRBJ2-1,CASTVRTGKFYNEQFF
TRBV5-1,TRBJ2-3,CASSPLVGGSDTQYF
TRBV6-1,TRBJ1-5,CASRQNSNQPQHF
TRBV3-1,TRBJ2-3,CASSQEMPADTQYF
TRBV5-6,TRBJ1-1,CASSPGHLWVEAFF
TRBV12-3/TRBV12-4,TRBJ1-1,CASSLSVRGNTEAFF
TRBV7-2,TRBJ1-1,CASSPPGALNTEAFF
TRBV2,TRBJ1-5,CASKHRQETDQPQHF
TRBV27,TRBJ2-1,CASSLGLAGTNEQFF
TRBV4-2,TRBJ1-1,CASSREQGLGEAFF
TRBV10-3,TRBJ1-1,CAISDSRGWTEAFF
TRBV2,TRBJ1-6,CASSEDWSGNSPLHF
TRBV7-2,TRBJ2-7,CASSNNRRSGHEQYF
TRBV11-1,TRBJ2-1,CASSLRMQGNNEQFF
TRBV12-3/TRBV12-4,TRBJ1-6,CASRDLGLINSPLHF
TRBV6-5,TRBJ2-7,CASGRGDEQYF
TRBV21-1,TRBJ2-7,CASSKDRAHEQYF
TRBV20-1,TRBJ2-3,CSARGDSTDTQYF
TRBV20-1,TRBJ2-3,CSAPGVHTDTQYF
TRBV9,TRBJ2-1,CASSVDAGARGEQFF
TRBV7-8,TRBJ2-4,CASSLEGNIQYF
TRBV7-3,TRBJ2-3,CASSAEGGLAPDTQYF
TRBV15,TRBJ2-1,CATSRERKATSRVPGEQFF
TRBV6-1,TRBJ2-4,CASRSGTSGVLAKNIQYF
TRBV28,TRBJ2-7,CASSRPGTSRFYEQYF
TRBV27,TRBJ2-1,CASGDLTRYNEQFF
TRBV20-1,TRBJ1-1,CSARDAQGSGAFF
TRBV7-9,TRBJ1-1,CASSLMDIDTEAFF